A single sample is the source of the 30 T cell receptor beta chains below, sequenced in a study of technical replicates of blood from a few donors. This table comes from immunoSEQ multiplex PCR, and its TCRdb copy is limited to in-frame clones, with some not included. The table shows some 78,000 clones, with approximately 93% occurring only once. Sequenced material: T cells isolated from PBMCs. These receptors originate from a human donor in good health.

The V call is TRBV28, the J call TRBJ2-7, with 8 bases that match TRBD2. V gave up 5 bases and J gave up 5 bases; unmatched junction bases: 11. The CDR3 is 15 amino acids. Germline assignment: CDR1 MDHEN and CDR2 SYDVKM. The DNA of the CDR3 is TGTGCCAGCAGTCAATCCGGGACTAGATCCCACGAGCAGTACTTC. Its protein product is CASSQSGTRSHEQYF. Complete variable domain (other parts from reference TRBV28 and TRBJ2-7): DVKVTQSSRYLVKRTGEKVFLECVQDMDHENMFWYRQDPGLGLRLIYFSYDVKMKEKGDIPEGYSVSREKKERFSLILESASTNQTSMYLCASSQSGTRSHEQYFGPGTRLTVT.

The chain carries TRBV27 and TRBJ1-5; tentatively, D is TRBD1 (6 bases). V gave up 4 bases and J gave up 7 bases, with 17 bases separating them. This CDR3 has 15 residues. Looked up from germline, CDR1 is MNHEY and CDR2 is SMNVEV (reference sequence). The CDR3: CASSSQGGVGQPQHF. The CDR3 DNA reads as TGTGCCAGCAGTTCACAGGGCGGTGTAGGACAGCCCCAGCATTTT.

V and J are TRBV7-9 and TRBJ1-5; 7 bases line up with TRBD1. Germline lookup yields CDR1 SEHNR and CDR2 FQNEAQ (reference sequence). Unmatched junction bases numbered 8, after V lost 1 base and J lost 2 bases. CDR3 length: 17 amino acids. CDR3: CASSLGQGVRGNQPQHF. CDR3 nucleotide sequence: TGTGCCAGCAGCTTAGGGCAGGGGGTTCGGGGCAATCAGCCCCAGCATTTT.

The chain has TRBV6-5 and TRBJ1-5; no clear D gene. With 4 bases removed from V and 6 bases from J, the gap between germline ends came to 7 bases. The germline CDR1 and CDR2 sequences are MNHEY and SVGAGI. This CDR3 spans 12 amino acids. DNA of the CDR3: TGTGCCAGCAGTTCATTTGTTCAGCCCCAGCATTTT. It is translated as CASSSFVQPQHF.

The chain is built from TRBV6-6 and TRBJ2-5; TRBD1 matches at 8 bases. This CDR3 contains 14 residues. The germline gives CDR1 MNHNY, CDR2 SVGAGI (reference sequence). After removal of 8 bases from V and 2 bases from J, the junction contained 7 bases not matched to a gene. CDR3: CASHPGTGQETQYF. Written as DNA, the CDR3 is TGTGCCAGCCACCCTGGGACAGGTCAAGAGACCCAGTACTTC.

The V call is TRBV10-3, the J call TRBJ2-5; D is perhaps TRBD2 (5 bases). This CDR3 spans 13 amino acids. The V gene lost 4 bases and the J gene lost 5 bases, with 11 bases spanning the gap. In germline, CDR1 is ENHRY, CDR2 SYGVKD. The CDR3 DNA reads TGTGCCATCAGTGTTAGCCGCGGGGAGACCCAGTACTTC. It is translated as CAISVSRGETQYF.

This sequence joins TRBV7-2 and TRBJ2-7; TRBD1 might be the D (6 bases). Germline assignment: CDR1 SGHTA and CDR2 FQGNSA. V gave up 2 bases and J gave up 0 bases, with 14 bases separating them. CDR3 length: 16 residues. The CDR3 protein is CASSLRVGAGSYEQYF. Written as DNA, the CDR3 is TGTGCCAGCAGCTTACGTGTGGGGGCGGGCTCCTACGAGCAGTACTTC.

The V gene is TRBV5-1, the J gene TRBJ2-3; 12 bases align to TRBD2. CDR1 is SGHRS and CDR2 is YFSETQ in the germline V gene. The CDR3 runs to 16 residues. J was trimmed by 4 bases and V by 5 bases; bases with no gene match: 8. The CDR3 coding sequence is TGCGCCAGCAGGGAAAGACTAGCGGGAGAGGCAGATACGCAGTATTTT. Protein: CASRERLAGEADTQYF.

The genes are TRBV7-8 and TRBJ2-7; the match to TRBD1 covers 9 bases. CDR1 and CDR2 from the germline V gene are SGHVS and FQNEAQ. The CDR3 covers 13 residues. After removal of 4 bases from V and 5 bases from J, the junction contained 3 bases not matched to a gene. The CDR3 is CASSSDRGDEQYF. CDR3 DNA sequence: TGTGCCAGCAGCTCGGACAGGGGCGACGAGCAGTACTTC.

This clone was recorded once. J is TRBJ2-1 and V is TRBV9, with D tentatively TRBD1 (6 bases). The germline V gene encodes CDR1 SGDLS and CDR2 YYNGEE. Trimming took off 3 bases at V and 0 bases at J, with 19 bases between the two ends. The CDR3 contains 18 residues. The CDR3 nucleotides are TGTGCCAGCAGCGAGGGGGTTAGGGTTCTCAGCTCCTACAATGAGCAGTTCTTC. Translation gives CASSEGVRVLSSYNEQFF.

V and J are TRBV27 and TRBJ2-2, with unresolved D. This CDR3 contains 11 residues. The germline V and J ends were trimmed by 5 bases and 10 bases, with 8 bases remaining between them. CDR1 MNHEY and CDR2 SMNVEV come from the germline V gene (reference sequence). The CDR3 region is CASSPFPELFF. For the CDR3, the DNA is TGTGCCAGCAGTCCGTTTCCGGAGCTGTTTTTT.

The genes are TRBV5-6 and TRBJ2-7, with 7 bases aligning to TRBD1. Germline CDR1 is SGHDT and CDR2 is YYEEEE. CDR3 length: 17 residues. V was clipped by 0 bases and J by 5 bases; unmatched bases: 14. CDR3 sequence: CASSLVPGTEKFNEQYF. In DNA, the CDR3 is TGTGCCAGCAGCTTGGTACCTGGGACAGAAAAGTTCAACGAGCAGTACTTC.

The chain employs TRBV15 and TRBJ1-4; D is perhaps TRBD1 (5 bases). The germline V gene has CDR1 LNHNV and CDR2 YYDKDF (reference sequence). The CDR3 is made up of 15 amino acids. Deletions cut 1 base from V and 2 bases from J, with 8 bases between. The CDR3 is CATSRAQGTNEKLFF. CDR3 DNA sequence: TGTGCCACCAGCAGAGCGCAGGGTACTAATGAAAAACTGTTTTTT.

The gene calls are TRBV6-5 and TRBJ1-1; D call uncertain. Germline V gene lookup returns CDR1 MNHEY and CDR2 SVGAGI. The CDR3 loop spans 16 amino acids. Trimming shortened V by 0 bases and J by 5 bases, and 16 bases separated the two germline ends. The CDR3 loop is CASSYSSFSGGTEAFF. CDR3 bases: TGTGCCAGCAGTTACTCATCGTTCTCGGGAGGGACTGAAGCTTTCTTT.

V usage is TRBV5-1 and J usage is TRBJ2-7; D may be TRBD2 (6 bases). V was shortened by 4 bases and J by 3 bases, with 11 bases between the two germline ends. This CDR3 has 13 residues. Germline-derived CDR1 and CDR2 are SGHRS and YFSETQ. The CDR3 DNA reads as TGCGCCAGCAGCCTAGCGCAGAACTACGAGCAGTACTTC. Encoded protein: CASSLAQNYEQYF.

The chain carries TRBV28 and TRBJ1-5; D ambiguous. The CDR3 loop spans 16 amino acids. The V gene lost 3 bases and the J gene lost 1 base, with 13 bases spanning the gap. CDR1 MDHEN and CDR2 SYDVKM come from the germline V gene. Here the CDR3 DNA reads TGTGCCAGCAGTTTCCCTCATCAGACAAGCAATCAGCCCCAGCATTTT. Its translation: CASSFPHQTSNQPQHF.

The J gene is TRBJ2-4, the V gene TRBV2; TRBD2 matches 16 bases. Germline V gene lookup returns CDR1 SNHLY and CDR2 FYNNEI. The CDR3 loop spans 15 amino acids. The J segment lost 11 bases and the V segment lost 3 bases, leaving 4 bases of the junction unmatched. The CDR3 DNA follows: TGTGCCAGCAGTGAGGGACTAGCGGGGGGGGGTCTTCAGTACTTC. Translated, it gives CASSEGLAGGGLQYF.

This chain connects TRBV28 to TRBJ1-1; 7 nucleotides align to TRBD1. V lost 10 bases and J lost 5; bases outside the gene matches: 10. The V gene's germline CDR1 is MDHEN and CDR2 SYDVKM. The CDR3 is 13 residues long. CDR3 protein: CATTGAGGTEAFF. The CDR3 nucleotides read TGTGCCACCACAGGGGCGGGGGGGACTGAAGCTTTCTTT.

The table lists this clone with a count of one. V gene TRBV4-1 combines with J gene TRBJ2-3; D gene unclear. The germline gives CDR1 MGHRA, CDR2 YSYEKL. V was clipped by 2 bases and J by 6 bases, with 6 bases between them. The CDR3 is 12 residues long. The CDR3 bases are TGCGCCAGCAGCCAACCTATGGATACGCAGTATTTT. Translation gives CASSQPMDTQYF.

The chain joins TRBV11-3 to TRBJ1-3; tentatively, D is TRBD1 (6 bases). The CDR3 spans 17 residues. Trimming stripped 2 bases from V and 3 bases from J, with 17 bases between. CDR1 and CDR2 (germline): SGHNT, YENEEA. CDR3 nucleotide sequence: TGTGCCAGCAGCTTAAGGCCGTTCCGGGACATTGGAAACACCATATATTTT. It yields the protein CASSLRPFRDIGNTIYF.

The chain combines TRBV4-2 with TRBJ2-7; 11 bases fit TRBD2. The CDR3 totals 17 residues. Germline loops: CDR1 LGHNA, CDR2 YNFKEQ. V was pared by 3 bases and J by 2 bases, with 9 bases of the junction left unmatched. In DNA, the CDR3 is TGTGCCAGCAGCCAGGCAGAGGGACTAGCGGAAGCCTACGAGCAGTACTTC. Protein: CASSQAEGLAEAYEQYF.

The J gene is TRBJ1-1, the V gene TRBV29-1, with 9 bases aligning to TRBD1. The V and J ends lost 6 bases and 5 bases, in that order; junction bases with no gene match: 7. Germline lookup yields CDR1 SQVTM and CDR2 ANQGSEA. The CDR3 covers 13 residues. CDR3 protein: CSVLGQGTTEAFF. The CDR3 nucleotides are TGCAGCGTCTTGGGACAGGGAACTACTGAAGCTTTCTTT.

V gene TRBV5-1 combines with J gene TRBJ1-3, with 8 positions matching TRBD1. Unmatched junction bases numbered 3, after V lost 3 bases and J lost 4 bases. Germline V gives CDR1 SGHRS, CDR2 YFSETQ. CDR3 length: 14 amino acids. Here the CDR3 DNA reads TGCGCCAGCAGCTCGACAGGGGTCGGAAACACCATATATTTT. It is translated as CASSSTGVGNTIYF.

The V call is TRBV27, the J call TRBJ2-3; tentative D call: TRBD1 (5 bases). Germline CDR1 MNHEY, CDR2 SMNVEV (reference sequence). V lost 2 bases and J lost 5, with 11 bases in between. CDR3 length: 14 residues. As DNA, the CDR3 is TGTGCCAGCAGTTTAGGTAGGGGCCGAGATACGCAGTATTTT. It encodes CASSLGRGRDTQYF.

The V and J genes are TRBV28 and TRBJ2-7, with 10 bases that match TRBD2. The CDR3 is made up of 15 amino acids. V lost 5 bases, J lost 7 bases, and 11 bases stayed unmatched. From germline, CDR1 is MDHEN and CDR2 SYDVKM. The CDR3 DNA sequence: TGTGCCAGCAGTACCCCCAGCGGGAGGGCCCTTGAGCAGTACTTC. Amino acids: CASSTPSGRALEQYF.

The chain combines TRBV6-5 with TRBJ1-3; 7 positions match TRBD1. J gave up 2 bases and V 5 bases, and 6 bases lay outside the gene matches. Germline lookup yields CDR1 MNHEY and CDR2 SVGAGI. The CDR3 sequence is 15 residues long. In DNA form, the CDR3 reads TGTGCCAGCAGTCTTCAGGGGGATGCTGGAAACACCATATATTTT. Protein sequence: CASSLQGDAGNTIYF.

V usage is TRBV2 and J usage is TRBJ2-1, with 8 bases matching TRBD1. J lost 7 bases, V lost 0 bases, and 5 bases had no gene match. Germline values: CDR1 SNHLY, CDR2 FYNNEI. The CDR3 runs 15 residues. CDR3 protein: CASSEADRVYNEQFF. In DNA, the CDR3 is TGTGCCAGCAGTGAAGCGGACAGGGTCTATAATGAGCAGTTCTTC.

This chain uses TRBV9 with TRBJ2-1; 9 bases are shared with TRBD2. CDR3 length: 16 amino acids. Germline loops: CDR1 SGDLS, CDR2 YYNGEE. Trimming took 2 bases from V and 4 from J; bases not matched to a gene: 7. The CDR3 protein is CASSVSSGGGYNEQFF. The CDR3, as DNA: TGTGCCAGCAGCGTGAGTAGCGGGGGTGGATACAATGAGCAGTTCTTC.

This chain uses TRBV6-6 with TRBJ2-1, with D tentatively TRBD1 (6 bases). Germline V gives CDR1 MNHNY, CDR2 SVGAGI (reference sequence). Trimming took off 3 bases at V and 9 bases at J, with 21 bases between the two ends. CDR3 length: 16 amino acids. CDR3 loop: CASSYVLWGRFGEQFF. In DNA form, the CDR3 reads TGTGCCAGCAGTTATGTACTCTGGGGGCGCTTTGGTGAGCAGTTCTTC.

This chain uses TRBV2 with TRBJ2-6, with unresolved D. Germline-derived CDR1 and CDR2 are SNHLY and FYNNEI. V was trimmed by 6 bases and J by 1 base, leaving 7 bases between them. This CDR3 is built from 14 residues. The CDR3 sequence is CASRVDSGANVLTF. In DNA, the CDR3 is TGTGCCAGCAGGGTAGATTCTGGGGCCAACGTCCTGACTTTC.